This T cell receptor (beta chain) was retrieved from a study of CD8 T cells in Susac syndrome (dated by TCRdb to 2018 to 2020). Some background on the complete study: Whether CD8+ T cell activation and differentiation in Susac syndrome was antigen driven was tested using repertoire sequencing. The full study reports these points: The number of individuals in the TCR sequencing and HLA analysis was recognized as being relatively small.

RNA was extracted using the RNeasy kit, and about 0.45 to 1 ug of the RNA was reverse transcribed with random hexamers. TCR beta CDR3 regions were amplified with the immunoSEQ multiplex PCR assay covering 54 Vbeta and 13 Jbeta segments. Bias from PCR amplification was corrected by using a synthetic template baseline for primer optimization and for computational correction. The original pipeline was this. Only productive sequences were kept, with reads annotated to V, D and J genes according to IMGT and analyzed in immunoSEQ Analyzer. To calculate clonality, Shannon entropy was normalized by log2 of the number of productive unique sequences and then subtracted from one. For each patient and control, public and private clones were evaluated within the 100 most prevalent clones. Susac-specific clones were defined as absent from healthy and MS cohorts, 850 to 1,300 published viral clones and other ImmuneACCESS disease sequences. In TCRdb, the public reads were trimmed at Q25 with fastp and aligned with MiXCR, with productive beta chains retained. A single entry per CDR3 protein holds the most common genes and DNA from its merged rows. For this entry, the V and J calls and clone size follow TCRdb and not the study's own pipeline. This sample lists 130,000 or so distinct CDR3 sequences; roughly 95% were detected once. The ten largest clonotypes hold over 0.095% of the sample.

Peripheral blood CD8+ and CD4+ T cells from healthy donors, Susac syndrome patients and multiple sclerosis patients were profiled using high-throughput TCR beta sequencing. The multiple sclerosis controls were treatment-naive patients whose relapsing-remitting disease, either stable or active, fulfilled the revised McDonald criteria. Bulk CD8+ and CD4+ T cells were purified by magnetic negative isolation, whereas CD8+ TEMRA cells were enriched by FACS. Blood was drawn into EDTA tubes, processed within 24 hours, and PBMCs were isolated by density gradient centrifugation. PBMCs intended for TCR sequencing were frozen in liquid nitrogen and were later thawed in a 37 degrees C water bath. Purity of sorted or isolated CD4+, CD8+ and CD8+ TEMRA cells was at least 90%. CDR1 DFQATT and CDR2 SNEGSKA are derived from the germline V gene (reference sequence). Trimming at the junction amounts to 6 bases on V and 9 bases on J, and the germline ends lie 18 bases apart. Including cysteine and phenylalanine, the CDR3 has 12 amino acids. Only CDR3 DNA is held: 36 bases, read in frame from base 1.

Regarding this clonotype: What this receptor recognizes is not known. Nothing much larger sits one base from this clone, and base qualities are not available.

The TCR originated in a human donor with multiple sclerosis. The chain employs TRBV20-1 and TRBJ2-7, and possibly TRBD2, on 6 matching bases. The sequenced material came from CD4+ T cells from PBMCs. The DNA sequence follows: TGCAGTGCGACCCCACCTGCGGGGCCGCAGTACTTC. Its protein product is CSATPPAGPQYF.